This T cell receptor beta chain came from a study of cytomegalovirus exposure and HLA in healthy donors. The germline CDR1 and CDR2 sequences are MDHEN and SYDVKM. This CDR3 region has 14 residues. V dropped 7 bases and J dropped 4 bases, with 14 bases sitting between them. The primer mix had 60 Vbeta and 13 Jbeta primers. Libraries were prepared by immunoSEQ multiplex PCR; TCRdb keeps only in-frame clonotypes and omits some of them. Found here are about 100,000 clones, roughly three quarters of them singletons; the top ten hold around 0.76%. This TCR came from a woman aged 55-69 years in good health and CMV-seronegative. This chain joins TRBV28 and TRBJ1-5, with a possible D match to TRBD1 (5 bases). The sequencing input was PBMCs. DNA for the CDR3: TGTGCCAGCACCTTGTTACAGGTTAATCAGCCCCAGCATTTT. Amino acid sequence: CASTLLQVNQPQHF.